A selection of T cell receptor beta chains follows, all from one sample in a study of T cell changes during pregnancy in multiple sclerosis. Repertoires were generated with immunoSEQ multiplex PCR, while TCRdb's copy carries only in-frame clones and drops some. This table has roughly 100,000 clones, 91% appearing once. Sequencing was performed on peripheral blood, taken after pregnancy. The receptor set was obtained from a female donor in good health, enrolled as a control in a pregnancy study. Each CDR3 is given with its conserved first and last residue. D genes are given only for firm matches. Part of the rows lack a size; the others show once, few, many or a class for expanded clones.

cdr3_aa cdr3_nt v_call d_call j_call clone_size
CASSPIGTKKFF TGTGCCAGCAGCCCTATCGGGACTAAAAAGTTCTTC TRBV7-9 TRBD2 TRBJ2-1 -
CASSLRQASSYNSPLHF TGTGCCAGCAGCTTGAGGCAGGCGAGCTCCTATAATTCACCCCTCCACTTT TRBV5-4 - TRBJ1-6 -
CASSPSPTQPNTEAFF TGTGCCAGCAGCCCCTCCCCAACTCAACCGAACACTGAAGCTTTCTTT TRBV5-6 - TRBJ1-1 few
CASSFPSDEQFF TGCGCCAGCAGCTTCCCTAGCGATGAGCAGTTCTTC TRBV5-1 - TRBJ2-1 -
CASRPGDENTEAFF TGTGCCAGCAGACCAGGGGACGAGAACACTGAAGCTTTCTTT TRBV27 - TRBJ1-1 -
CASSPLTGTNYGYTF TGTGCCAGCAGCCCTCTGACAGGGACTAACTATGGCTACACCTTC TRBV5-4 TRBD1 TRBJ1-2 -
CASSQGQGVGSYNEQFF TGCGCCAGCAGTCAGGGACAGGGGGTTGGGTCCTACAATGAGCAGTTCTTC TRBV5-1 TRBD1 TRBJ2-1 -
CASSENRLAVYEQYF TGTGCCAGCAGTGAAAACCGGCTAGCGGTCTACGAGCAGTACTTC TRBV6-1 TRBD2 TRBJ2-7 -
CASSGTSVYNEQFF TGTGCCAGCTCCGGGACTAGCGTATACAATGAGCAGTTCTTC TRBV27 TRBD2 TRBJ2-1 -
CASSLGPQAPNYGYTF TGTGCCAGCAGCTTAGGACCACAGGCCCCTAACTATGGCTACACCTTC TRBV7-6 - TRBJ1-2 once
CASTIGQAVSYEQYF TGTGCCAGCACCATAGGACAGGCGGTCTCCTACGAGCAGTACTTC TRBV7-2 TRBD1 TRBJ2-7 -
CASRDRGNTEAFF TGCGCCTCCCGGGACAGGGGGAACACTGAAGCTTTCTTT TRBV4-1 TRBD1 TRBJ1-1 -
CASSRDRGSRELFF TGTGCCAGCAGCCGAGACAGGGGGTCCAGGGAGCTGTTTTTT TRBV27 TRBD1 TRBJ2-2 -
CASSITPDPTRDYGYTF TGTGCCAGTAGTATAACCCCCGATCCGACTAGGGACTATGGCTACACCTTC TRBV19 - TRBJ1-2 -
CASSFNRGQGYTF TGTGCCAGCAGTTTCAACAGGGGGCAGGGCTACACCTTC TRBV28 TRBD1 TRBJ1-2 -
CASRRTGAYEQYF TGTGCCAGCAGAAGGACAGGCGCCTACGAGCAGTACTTC TRBV6-5 TRBD1 TRBJ2-7 -
CTSSQEVGGARANTEAFF TGCACCAGCAGCCAAGAGGTGGGGGGGGCGAGGGCGAACACTGAAGCTTTCTTT TRBV1 - TRBJ1-1 -
CASSPDRQGRRRGNTIYF TGTGCCAGCAGCCCCGACAGACAGGGTAGGCGGCGTGGAAACACCATATATTTT TRBV7-2 TRBD1 TRBJ1-3 -
CASSSRTANYGYTF TGTGCCAGCAGTTCGCGGACAGCTAACTATGGCTACACCTTC TRBV28 - TRBJ1-2 -
CASSYLQGTGGNEQFF TGTGCCAGCAGTTACTTGCAAGGGACAGGGGGCAATGAGCAGTTCTTC TRBV6-5 TRBD1 TRBJ2-1 -
CASSLATGTGSYEQYF TGTGCCAGCAGCTTGGCGACAGGGACCGGCTCCTACGAGCAGTACTTC TRBV7-8 TRBD1 TRBJ2-7 -
CASSQDRGRISYNEQFF TGTGCCAGCAGCCAAGATCGCGGGAGAATTTCCTACAATGAGCAGTTCTTC TRBV14 TRBD2 TRBJ2-1 -
CASRGDQFNEQFF TGTGCCAGCAGAGGAGATCAGTTCAATGAGCAGTTCTTC TRBV2 - TRBJ2-1 -
CASSRNRDSHYGYTF TGTGCCAGCAGCCGGAACCGGGACAGCCACTATGGCTACACCTTC TRBV28 TRBD1 TRBJ1-2 few
CASSQDLRQDEQYF TGTGCCAGCAGCCAAGATCTTCGACAAGACGAGCAGTACTTC TRBV4-2 - TRBJ2-7 -
CACDRQGQGQPRHF TGTGCCTGCGACCGGCAGGGACAAGGACAGCCCCGGCATTTT TRBV6-6 - TRBJ1-5 -
CASSLARQSSYEQYF TGTGCCAGCAGCTTAGCACGACAGAGCTCCTACGAGCAGTACTTC TRBV7-6 - TRBJ2-7 -
CATSNLRGGEDEQYF TGTGCCACCAGCAACCTCCGGGGGGGCGAGGATGAGCAGTACTTC TRBV15 TRBD2 TRBJ2-7 -
CASSQVQNRAGNEQFF TGCGCCAGCAGCCAAGTTCAAAACAGGGCCGGCAATGAGCAGTTCTTC TRBV4-3 - TRBJ2-1 -
CASSQDDFSTAIF TGTGCCAGCAGCCAAGACGACTTTTCGACCGCGATCTTC TRBV11-1 - TRBJ1-2 -
CASSLGASYEQYF TGTGCCAGCAGTTTGGGCGCAAGCTACGAGCAGTACTTC TRBV27 - TRBJ2-7 -
CASSQGTIEQYF TGTGCCAGCAGCCAAGGGACAATCGAGCAGTACTTC TRBV14 - TRBJ2-7 -
CASSLETGGYLEPLHF TGTGCCAGCAGCTTGGAGACAGGGGGGTACTTGGAACCCCTCCACTTT TRBV5-5 TRBD1 TRBJ1-6 -